This paragraph covers one TCR beta chain sequence. Its antigen is currently unknown. In the naive CD8 group, cells lacked CD45RO and were positively selected for CCR7, so terminally differentiated effector memory CD45RA+ cells were left out. Clones were read by immunoSEQ multiplex PCR, and TCRdb kept only the in-frame ones, dropping some. The profile shows some 2,100,000 clones, 93% of them singletons. Trimming stripped 0 bases from V and 8 bases from J, with 13 bases between. This CDR3 is 14 amino acids long. Germline CDR1 LNHNV, CDR2 YYDKDF (reference sequence). This sample was taken from a study of shared clonotypes between healthy human individuals. Study results and limitations: As a rule, naive subsets had a larger estimated richness than memory subsets. The small donor group covered limited genetic and exposure diversity.

The chain has TRBV15 and TRBJ1-2; no firm D call. The sequence was obtained from a man aged 18 to 35 in good health. Some clones in this sample may be carry-over from other donors' samples. The sequenced sample was naive CD8+ T cells from PBMCs. CDR3 in amino acids: CATSRESAALGYTF. The CDR3 DNA reads as TGTGCCACCAGCAGAGAGTCGGCCGCGTTGGGCTACACCTTC.